The entry below gives a single TCR beta chain sequence along with its context. The antigen remains undetermined. The sample originates from a study of Ad26.COV2.S vaccination and SARS-CoV-2 variants. Overall study: Intramuscular Ad26.COV2.S doses were given once or twice, 56 days apart. Findings of the study overall: Recipients of vaccine and of placebo showed similar breadth of their non-spike TCR repertoires.

The treatment denotes: about 20 received Ad26.COV2.S at low or high dose, single or two shots; about 5 received placebo; per-sample allocation not given. Day 63 following the first vaccine or placebo injection was when the samples were taken. The data were produced by immunoSEQ multiplex PCR, yet TCRdb's version contains in-frame clones alone and is incomplete. Among around 450,000 clones listed, 89% were seen once. This TCR was sampled from a person between 18 and 65 years old who received the Ad26.COV2.S COVID-19 vaccine or a placebo. The sequencing used peripheral blood, collected in a trial of Ad26.COV2.S vaccine versus placebo.

DNA for the CDR3: TGCGCCAGCAGCTACCGGGACACCCAGTACGAGCAGTACTTC. Protein product: CASSYRDTQYEQYF. V usage is TRBV5-1 and J usage is TRBJ2-7; perhaps TRBD1 as D (6 bases). Germline CDR1 is SGHRS and CDR2 is YFSETQ. The CDR3 loop spans 14 amino acids. The V end lost 3 bases, the J end lost 4 bases, and 14 bases lay between the germline ends.